A single T cell receptor beta chain is shown here with its context. Data came from immunoSEQ multiplex PCR; TCRdb stores just in-frame clones and leaves some out. The repertoire includes hundreds of thousands of clones, 88% of them detected once, and around 2% sits in the top ten. These data belong to a study of blood T cell repertoires in COVID-19. V gave up 2 bases and J gave up 8 bases; unmatched junction bases: 8. The germline gives CDR1 GTSNPN, CDR2 SVGIG (reference sequence). The CDR3 runs 15 residues. Sequenced sample: PBMCs or T cells enriched from blood (not recorded which). This clonotype was obtained from a woman in her forties with acute COVID-19. The chain couples TRBV30 to TRBJ2-1; 11 bases are shared with TRBD2. The CDR3 nucleotides are TGTGCCTGGAGTCGAACTAGCGGGGGCCCCTATGAGCAGTTCTTC. This translates into CAWSRTSGGPYEQFF.